This TCR beta chain came from a study of blood T cell repertoires in COVID-19. The cohort comprised adults aged 18 to 89 years residing in about 25 US areas. The study assigned cohorts using participant-reported clinical history. CDR3 length: 18 residues. Germline V gene data show CDR1 as KGHSH and CDR2 as LQKENI. V was clipped by 3 bases and J by 2 bases; unmatched bases: 12. The authors' processing: Nucleated cell counts were estimated from reference gene primer amplification. TCRdb's copy holds only in-frame clones and misses some; the assay was immunoSEQ multiplex PCR. That table furnishes V, J and clone size, whereas the DNA furnished D and trimming. Seen here are 200,000 to 250,000 clones, over 80% observed once, and the top ten hold 3% to 4%.

The genes are TRBV18 and TRBJ2-2; 7 nucleotides align to TRBD1. The sequenced material came from PBMCs or T cells enriched from blood (not recorded which). This sequence was found in a woman in her 30s who had been exposed to COVID-19. CDR3 amino acids: CASSPYIAGGLNTGELFF. DNA for the CDR3: TGTGCCAGCTCACCGTATATCGCAGGGGGTTTAAACACCGGGGAGCTGTTTTTT.